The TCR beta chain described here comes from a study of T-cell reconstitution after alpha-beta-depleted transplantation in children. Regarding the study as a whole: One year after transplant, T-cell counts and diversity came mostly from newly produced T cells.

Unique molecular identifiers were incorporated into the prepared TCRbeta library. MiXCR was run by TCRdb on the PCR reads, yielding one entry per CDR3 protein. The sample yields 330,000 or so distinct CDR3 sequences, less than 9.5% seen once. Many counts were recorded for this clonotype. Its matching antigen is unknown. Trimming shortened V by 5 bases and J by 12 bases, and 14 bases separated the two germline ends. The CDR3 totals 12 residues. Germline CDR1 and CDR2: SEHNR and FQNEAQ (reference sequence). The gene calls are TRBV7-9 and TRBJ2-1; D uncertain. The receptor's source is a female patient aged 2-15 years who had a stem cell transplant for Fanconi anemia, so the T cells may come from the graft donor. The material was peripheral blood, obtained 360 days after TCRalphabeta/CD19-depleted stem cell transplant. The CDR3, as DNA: TGTGCCAGCAGCCCTGAAGTTGAAGGGCAGTTCTTC. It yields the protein CASSPEVEGQFF.